The clone carrying this TCR beta chain was recorded only once. Profiling relied on immunoSEQ multiplex PCR, and the TCRdb table lists in-frame clones only, not all of them. Here the sample spans 82,000 or so clones, nearly 96% being singletons. Trimming took 6 bases from V and 3 from J; bases not matched to a gene: 16. The germline V gene encodes CDR1 MGHRA and CDR2 YSYEKL. This CDR3 is built from 18 residues. This record comes from a study of technical replicates of blood from a handful of donors. Specimen: T cells isolated from PBMCs. This receptor was identified in a human donor in good health. The V gene is TRBV4-1, the J gene TRBJ2-1; 8 positions agree with TRBD2. CDR3 sequence: CASRRNIDIAGYYNEQFF. The CDR3 region has the DNA TGCGCCAGCAGGCGAAATATAGACATAGCGGGGTACTACAATGAGCAGTTCTTC.